This T cell receptor beta chain was documented in a study of OX40 agonist ivuxolimab in advanced cancers. In the study overall: Dosing consisted of intravenous ivuxolimab at 0.01 to 10 mg/kg every 2 weeks. Partial responses occurred in three patients (one hepatocellular carcinoma, two cutaneous melanoma). Regarding the study as a whole: Among some nonresponders, normalized T-cell clonal expansion was also low.

V was trimmed by 3 bases and J by 1 base, leaving 14 bases between them. The V gene's germline CDR1 is MNHNY and CDR2 SVGAGI (reference sequence). The length of the CDR3 is 16 residues. The method was immunoSEQ multiplex PCR; TCRdb's version includes in-frame clones alone and lacks a portion of them. Among 50,000 to 80,000 clones listed, about 90% were seen once. Comments on this clone: Its antigen remains unknown.

Here the sequenced sample was CD4+ or CD8+ T cells sorted from blood, taken in a trial of the OX40 agonist ivuxolimab. The receptor was derived from an adult with an advanced solid tumor such as melanoma, head and neck, liver or kidney cancer. The chain couples TRBV6-6 to TRBJ2-3; no clear D gene. The CDR3, as DNA: TGTGCCAGCAGTTATACCCCTGGGTCCGGCACAGATACGCAGTATTTT. Protein: CASSYTPGSGTDTQYF.